This T cell receptor (beta chain) appears in the sequencing data of a study of Graves' ophthalmopathy and Graves' hyperthyroidism. Study-level results: The model reached around 66% sensitivity and roughly 76% specificity for predicting ophthalmopathy progression.

This clonotype was observed at least ten times. The target antigen is unknown. Patients were excluded if they had other autoimmune diseases or uncontrolled infections, and likewise if pregnancy or lactation applied. RNA transcripts were the source from which TCR beta CDR3 regions were amplified. Second-round multiplex PCR came after a first-round RT-PCR that employed HTBI primers. TCRdb reprocessed the multiplex PCR reads with MiXCR, giving one entry per CDR3 protein. The sample includes hundreds of thousands of distinct CDR3 sequences, about 22% seen only once; the top ten take around 45%. The sequence derives from a woman aged 50 to 60 with Graves' ophthalmopathy. Sequencing was carried out using peripheral blood.

The CDR3 protein is CASSLQGPQYF. CDR3 DNA sequence: TGTGCCAGCAGCCTACAGGGGCCTCAGTACTTC. The chain couples TRBV7-9 to TRBJ2-7; 7 positions agree with TRBD1. The germline CDR1 and CDR2 sequences are SEHNR and FQNEAQ (reference sequence). This CDR3 is 11 amino acids long. Losses at the gene ends were 5 bases for V and 10 bases for J; bases not matched to a gene: 5.